Each of the 13 T cell receptor beta chains below was sequenced from the same sample in a study of cytomegalovirus exposure and HLA in healthy donors. Profiled with immunoSEQ multiplex PCR; TCRdb holds only in-frame clones, not every one. Of fewer than 200,000 clones in the sample, roughly nine tenths were seen once. The source material was PBMCs. Source of these receptors: a man aged 18 to 30 in good health and CMV-seropositive.

V usage is TRBV2 and J usage is TRBJ2-5; 7 nucleotides agree with TRBD1. Germline CDR1 is SNHLY and CDR2 is FYNNEI. The CDR3 has 12 residues. V gave up 7 bases and J gave up 5 bases; unmatched junction bases: 4. The CDR3 loop reads CASKGAWETQYF. The CDR3, as DNA: TGTGCCAGCAAGGGGGCCTGGGAGACCCAGTACTTC. Full variable domain (remainder filled in from reference TRBV2 and TRBJ2-5): EPEVTQTPSHQVTQMGQEVILRCVPISNHLYFYWYRQILGQKVEFLVSFYNNEISEKSEIFDDQFSVERPDGSNFTLKIRSTKLEDSAMYFCASKGAWETQYFGPGTRLLVL.

This chain links TRBV11-3 with TRBJ2-4; 10 bases align to TRBD2. The germline CDR1 and CDR2 sequences are SGHNT and YENEEA. The J segment lost 6 bases and the V segment lost 2 bases, leaving 19 bases of the junction unmatched. The CDR3 consists of 20 residues. CDR3 sequence: CASSLTHLRTSGPPGNIQYF. CDR3 in DNA: TGTGCCAGCAGCTTAACACACCTGAGGACTAGCGGTCCCCCTGGAAACATTCAGTACTTC.

This sequence joins TRBV11-3 and TRBJ2-2, with D maybe TRBD2 (6 bases). The V end was cut by 3 bases, the J end by 7 bases, with 12 bases between. This CDR3 is 14 amino acids long. Germline assignment: CDR1 SGHNT and CDR2 YENEEA. CDR3 sequence (DNA): TGTGCCAGCAGCTTCGGCGGGACCTTCGGGGAGCTGTTTTTT. It codes for CASSFGGTFGELFF.

This clone has a handful of counts. The rearrangement uses TRBV19 and TRBJ2-4; D call uncertain. Germline CDR1 reads LNHDA; CDR2 reads SQIVND (reference sequence). This CDR3 contains 14 residues. With 4 bases removed from V and 9 bases from J, the gap between germline ends came to 16 bases. The CDR3 loop is CASSTGFPTGIQYF. The CDR3 bases are TGTGCCAGTAGTACCGGGTTCCCTACGGGCATTCAGTACTTC.

This clone was counted between two and nine times. The V and J genes are TRBV5-5 and TRBJ2-7; tentatively, D is TRBD2 (5 bases). Germline V gene lookup returns CDR1 SGHKS and CDR2 YYEKEE (reference sequence). Deletions cut 0 bases from V and 3 bases from J, with 13 bases between. The CDR3 sequence is 15 residues long. CDR3 region: CASSLVVGNYYEQYF. The CDR3 coding sequence is TGTGCCAGCAGCTTGGTTGTCGGGAATTACTACGAGCAGTACTTC.

V and J are TRBV4-1 and TRBJ2-7; D is ambiguous. CDR3 size: 14 residues. CDR1 is MGHRA and CDR2 is YSYEKL in the germline V gene. Between the trimmed V and J ends, which lost 2 bases and 2 bases, there was a span of 10 bases. CDR3: CASSQTERTYEQYF. The CDR3 coding sequence is TGCGCCAGCAGCCAAACAGAAAGGACCTACGAGCAGTACTTC.

This clone showed up just a few times. The J gene is TRBJ2-1, the V gene TRBV4-1, with 8 bases identical to TRBD2. The length of the CDR3 is 19 residues. Losses at the gene ends were 1 base for V and 5 bases for J; bases not matched to a gene: 16. The germline CDR1 and CDR2 sequences are MGHRA and YSYEKL. The CDR3 coding sequence is TGCGCCAGCAGCCAAGGGGGGCTCAGGAGCGGGAGCCAGAACAATGAGCAGTTCTTC. It codes for CASSQGGLRSGSQNNEQFF.

The gene calls are TRBV15 and TRBJ1-2; TRBD1 might be the D (5 bases). Germline loops: CDR1 LNHNV, CDR2 YYDKDF (reference sequence). V was pared by 1 base and J by 6 bases, with 12 bases between. This CDR3 comprises 14 residues. The CDR3: CATSRGLGVDGYTF. The CDR3 coding sequence is TGTGCCACCAGCAGAGGTTTAGGGGTGGATGGCTACACCTTC. Full variable domain (outside the CDR3, taken from reference TRBV15 and TRBJ1-2): DAMVIQNPRYQVTQFGKPVTLSCSQTLNHNVMYWYQQKSSQAPKLLFHYYDKDFNNEADTPDNFQSRRPNTSFCFLDIRSPGLGDTAMYLCATSRGLGVDGYTFGSGTRLTVV.

The chain joins TRBV13 to TRBJ2-5; D is perhaps TRBD1 (5 bases). The germline gives CDR1 PRHDT, CDR2 FYEKMQ (reference sequence). The CDR3 contains 18 residues. Trimming stripped 5 bases from V and 0 bases from J, with 22 bases between. The CDR3 DNA follows: TGTGCCAGCAGCGCAAGCTTAGTTCAGGGAACGTACCAAGAGACCCAGTACTTC. This translates into CASSASLVQGTYQETQYF.

The V call is TRBV10-3, the J call TRBJ1-2, with D perhaps matching TRBD1 (6 bases). The CDR3 runs to 13 residues. The germline CDR1 and CDR2 sequences are ENHRY and SYGVKD. Trimming removed 6 bases from V and 4 bases from J, with 12 bases in between. CDR3 amino acids: CAISVGTIYGYTF. DNA of the CDR3: TGTGCCATCAGCGTCGGGACAATCTATGGCTACACCTTC.

The gene calls are TRBV4-2 and TRBJ2-7; the match to TRBD2 covers 7 bases. Germline-derived CDR1 and CDR2 are LGHNA and YNFKEQ. The CDR3 has 15 amino acids. V lost 8 bases, J lost 2 bases, and 12 bases stayed unmatched. The CDR3 is CASSSGGFQPYEQYF. CDR3 bases: TGTGCCAGCTCCTCGGGAGGCTTCCAACCCTACGAGCAGTACTTC.

The rearrangement joins TRBV29-1 to TRBJ2-1; 10 bases map to TRBD2. The ends lost 4 bases at V and 2 bases at J; junction bases unmatched: 5. The CDR3 is 15 amino acids. Germline loops: CDR1 SQVTM, CDR2 ANQGSEA. In DNA form, the CDR3 reads TGCAGCGTTGCCCTCAGCGGGAGGGCCTACAATGAGCAGTTCTTC. Its protein product is CSVALSGRAYNEQFF.

CDR3 in DNA: TGTGCCAGCAGTGAATTATCTGGGACAGTTCTACCCTACGAGCAGTACTTC. Translation: CASSELSGTVLPYEQYF. This chain links TRBV6-1 with TRBJ2-7; 7 bases fit TRBD1. The J segment lost 2 bases and the V segment lost 2 bases, leaving 12 bases of the junction unmatched. CDR1 and CDR2 (germline): MNHNS, SASEGT. The CDR3 contains 17 residues.